This T cell receptor beta chain was captured by sequencing in a study of PD-1 blockade in classical Hodgkin lymphoma. Whole-study results and caveats: CD8+ TCR diversity did not rise significantly by C4D1, unlike CD4+. Complete responders showed a baseline diversity that resembled the diversity of newly diagnosed patients.

V dropped 2 bases and J dropped 6 bases, with 9 bases sitting between them. The germline V gene encodes CDR1 GTSNPN and CDR2 SVGIG (reference sequence). This CDR3 region has 12 residues. The table came from immunoSEQ multiplex PCR; TCRdb's copy has only in-frame clones and leaves some out. The sample consists of roughly 50,000 clones, nearly 90% of them appearing once. As to time point: cycle 4 day 1 (C4D1), after more than five weeks of nivolumab. In every patient, relapse followed autologous stem cell transplantation, while exposure to brentuximab vedotin differed. Remarks on this clone: No antigen is known for it.

Material: peripheral blood mononuclear cells (PBMCs), obtained before the fourth cycle of nivolumab. The chain has TRBV30 and TRBJ2-3; D is ambiguous. The TCR was taken from a human donor with classical Hodgkin lymphoma. CDR3 nucleotides: TGTGCCTGGAGTTTGTCTTTGGATACGCAGTATTTT. Translating gives CAWSLSLDTQYF.